Detailed here is one TCR beta chain. Its antigen remains unidentified. The record originates from a study of cytomegalovirus exposure and HLA in healthy donors. General observations from the study: The authors later found most CMV-associated TCR beta chains appeared HLA-restricted.

PCR involved 60 Vbeta and 13 Jbeta primers. Sequencing used immunoSEQ multiplex PCR; TCRdb keeps in-frame clones, though not all of them. The top ten clones hold 3.6% of a sample with 100,000 to 150,000 clones, under 90% of them seen once. Trimming took 3 bases from V and 7 from J, leaving 7 bases between them. The CDR3 is 11 amino acids. Germline CDR1 is SGHAT and CDR2 is FQNNGV. The V and J genes are TRBV11-2 and TRBJ2-7; D remains unclear. Material for sequencing was PBMCs. The TCR comes from a woman aged 40 to 50 in good health and CMV-seropositive. The CDR3: CASSLLQEQYF. The CDR3 DNA sequence: TGTGCCAGCAGCTTGTTACAAGAGCAGTACTTC.